Listed here are 8 T cell receptor beta chains from one sample, sequenced in a study of T cell responses to AZD1222 COVID-19 vaccine. Profiling relied on immunoSEQ multiplex PCR, and the TCRdb table lists in-frame clones only, not all of them. Among 200,000 or so clones listed, about 92% were seen once. This material consisted of peripheral blood, taken on day 0 of MenACWY control vaccination. These receptor sequences come from an adult in good health.

The rearrangement joins TRBV3-1 (or the pseudogene TRBV3-2) to TRBJ2-1; D gene uncertain. CDR3 size: 12 residues. Germline V gene sequence: CDR1 LGHDT, CDR2 YNNKEL (reference sequence). The V gene lost 6 bases and the J gene lost 9 bases, with 12 bases spanning the gap. CDR3 sequence (DNA): TGTGCCAGCAGACGTGGAGTCACTGAGCAGTTCTTC. Encoded protein: CASRRGVTEQFF.

The V gene is TRBV12-3 or TRBV12-4, the J gene TRBJ1-2; 8 bases match TRBD1. This CDR3 comprises 13 residues. Trimming removed 6 bases from V and 7 bases from J; junction bases left unmatched: 7. CDR3 protein: CASRSDRGAGYTF. Here the CDR3 DNA reads TGTGCCAGCAGATCCGACAGGGGAGCTGGCTACACCTTC.

The J gene is TRBJ2-3, the V gene TRBV5-1; TRBD2 might be the D (5 bases). The V gene lost 4 bases and the J gene lost 5 bases, with 17 bases spanning the gap. The CDR3 has 15 residues. Germline CDR1 SGHRS, CDR2 YFSETQ. The DNA for the CDR3 is TGCGCCAGCAGCCCCCGAGGGCCCCCGGGAGATACGCAGTATTTT. It yields the protein CASSPRGPPGDTQYF.

The CDR3 spells CASSFASGGEQFF. For the CDR3, the DNA is TGTGCCAGCAGTTTTGCTAGCGGCGGTGAGCAGTTCTTC. The chain joins TRBV12-3 or TRBV12-4 to TRBJ2-1, with 7 bases matching TRBD2. The CDR3 extends over 13 amino acids. The V gene end was trimmed by 3 bases and the J gene end by 9 bases; junction bases not matched to a gene: 5.

The chain couples TRBV6-5 to TRBJ1-1; weak D call: TRBD1 (5 bases). V was trimmed by 6 bases and J by 0 bases, leaving 14 bases between them. This CDR3 has 15 amino acids. Germline lookup yields CDR1 MNHEY and CDR2 SVGAGI. CDR3 sequence (DNA): TGTGCCAGCAGGATTACGGGACGGATGAACACTGAAGCTTTCTTT. The encoded protein is CASRITGRMNTEAFF.

The chain uses TRBV7-9 and TRBJ1-1; no definite D call. The V and J ends lost 3 bases and 2 bases respectively, with 10 bases between them. Germline-derived CDR1 and CDR2 are SEHNR and FQNEAQ (reference sequence). The CDR3 spans 14 residues. The CDR3 DNA is TGTGCCAGCAGCTTGCAGGCGCTTAACACTGAAGCTTTCTTT. This sequence encodes CASSLQALNTEAFF.

This clone was observed a single time. J is TRBJ2-1 and V is TRBV18, with D perhaps TRBD2 (7 bases). The V and J ends lost 4 bases and 5 bases respectively, with 12 bases between them. Per the germline V gene, CDR1 is KGHSH and CDR2 is LQKENI. This CDR3 is built from 14 residues. The CDR3 DNA is TGTGCCAGCTCACGGGGGGGCCGGAACAATGAGCAGTTCTTC. Translated, it gives CASSRGGRNNEQFF.

The chain has TRBV27 and TRBJ2-1; TRBD1 might be the D (6 bases). The length of the CDR3 is 16 residues. The germline V gene encodes CDR1 MNHEY and CDR2 SMNVEV (reference sequence). Deletions cut 5 bases from V and 4 bases from J, with 18 bases between. CDR3 sequence (DNA): TGTGCCAGCAGTCCGCGGACAGTTTCTGGGTACAATGAGCAGTTCTTC. It translates to CASSPRTVSGYNEQFF.